This T cell receptor beta chain was found in a study of blood T cell repertoires in COVID-19. Across the study: Whether acute or convalescent, the COVID-19 samples came from the United States, Italy and Spain. T cells, B-cell-depleted T cells, or PBMCs provided the cDNA or gDNA that served as material.

The table came from immunoSEQ multiplex PCR; TCRdb's copy has only in-frame clones and leaves some out. This sample carries about 99,000 clones, about four fifths of them seen once, and the ten largest clones take about a sixth. Trimming removed 4 bases from V and 2 bases from J, with 16 bases in between. Germline V gives CDR1 SGHNT, CDR2 YYREEE (reference sequence). The CDR3 is 16 residues long. The sequenced material came from peripheral blood. The TCR comes from a woman of 80 years or more with active or convalescent COVID-19. The gene calls are TRBV5-4 and TRBJ2-1, with D possibly being TRBD2 (5 bases). DNA for the CDR3: TGTGCCAGCAGCAGCGGAGCAGCAAACCCCTACAATGAGCAGTTCTTC. It is translated as CASSSGAANPYNEQFF.